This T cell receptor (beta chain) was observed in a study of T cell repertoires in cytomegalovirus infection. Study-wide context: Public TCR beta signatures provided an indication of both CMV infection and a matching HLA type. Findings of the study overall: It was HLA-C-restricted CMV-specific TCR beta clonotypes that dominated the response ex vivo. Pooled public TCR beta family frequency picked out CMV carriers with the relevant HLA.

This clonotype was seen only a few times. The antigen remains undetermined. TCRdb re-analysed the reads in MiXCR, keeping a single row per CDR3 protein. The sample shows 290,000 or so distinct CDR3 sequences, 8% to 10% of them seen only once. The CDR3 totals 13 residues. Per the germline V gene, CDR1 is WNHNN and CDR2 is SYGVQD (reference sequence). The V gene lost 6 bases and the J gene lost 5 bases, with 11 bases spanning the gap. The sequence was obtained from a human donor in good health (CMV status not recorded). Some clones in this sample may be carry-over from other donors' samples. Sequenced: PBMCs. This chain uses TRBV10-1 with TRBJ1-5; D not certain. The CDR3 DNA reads TGCGCCAGCAGACCGGACCTTGATCAGCCCCAGCATTTT. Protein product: CASRPDLDQPQHF.